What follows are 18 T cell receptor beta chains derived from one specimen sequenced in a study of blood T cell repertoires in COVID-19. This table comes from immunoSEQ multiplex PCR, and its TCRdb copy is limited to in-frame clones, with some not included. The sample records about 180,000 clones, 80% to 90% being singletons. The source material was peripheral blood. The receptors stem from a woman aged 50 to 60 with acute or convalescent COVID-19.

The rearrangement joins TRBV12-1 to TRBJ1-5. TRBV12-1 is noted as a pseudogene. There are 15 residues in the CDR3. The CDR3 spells CATLLNQESNQPQHF. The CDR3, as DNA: TGTGCCACCCTACTTAATCAAGAGAGCAATCAGCCCCAGCATTTT.

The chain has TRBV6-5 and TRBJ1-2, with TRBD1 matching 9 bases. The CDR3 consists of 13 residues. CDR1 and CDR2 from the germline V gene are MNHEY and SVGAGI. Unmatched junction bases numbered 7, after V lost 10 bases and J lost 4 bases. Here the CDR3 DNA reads TGTGCCACCCCGGGACAGGGCTTCTATGGCTACACCTTC. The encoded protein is CATPGQGFYGYTF.

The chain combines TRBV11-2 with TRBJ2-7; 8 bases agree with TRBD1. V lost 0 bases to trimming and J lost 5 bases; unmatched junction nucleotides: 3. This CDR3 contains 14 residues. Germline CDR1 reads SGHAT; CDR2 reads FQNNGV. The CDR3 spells CASSLDRGRNEQYF. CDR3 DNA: TGTGCCAGCAGCTTAGACAGGGGGCGGAACGAGCAGTACTTC.

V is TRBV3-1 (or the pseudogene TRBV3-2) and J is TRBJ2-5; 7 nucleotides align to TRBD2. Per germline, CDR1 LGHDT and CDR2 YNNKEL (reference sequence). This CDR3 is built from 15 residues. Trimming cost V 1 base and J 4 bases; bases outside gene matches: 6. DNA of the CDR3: TGTGCCAGCAGCCAAGGCTGGACTAGAGGAGAGACCCAGTACTTC. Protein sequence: CASSQGWTRGETQYF.

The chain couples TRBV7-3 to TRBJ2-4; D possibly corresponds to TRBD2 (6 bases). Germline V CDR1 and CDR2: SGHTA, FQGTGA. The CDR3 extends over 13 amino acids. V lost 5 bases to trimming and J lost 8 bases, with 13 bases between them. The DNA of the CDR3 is TGTGCCAGCAGCAGTTACTCGGGGGACATTCAGTACTTC. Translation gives CASSSYSGDIQYF.

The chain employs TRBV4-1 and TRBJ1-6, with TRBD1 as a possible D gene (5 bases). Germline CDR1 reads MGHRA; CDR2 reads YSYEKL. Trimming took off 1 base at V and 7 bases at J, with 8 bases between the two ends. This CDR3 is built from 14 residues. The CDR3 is CASSQVGHNSPLHF. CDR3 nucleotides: TGCGCCAGCAGCCAAGTTGGACACAATTCACCCCTCCACTTT.

CDR3 in amino acids: CASSWGGPGELFF. The CDR3 DNA reads TGTGCCAGCAGCTGGGGGGGCCCCGGGGAGCTGTTTTTT. V usage is TRBV5-8 and J usage is TRBJ2-2, with D tentatively TRBD2 (7 bases). The CDR3 contains 13 residues. Germline V lookup: CDR1 SGHTS, CDR2 YDEGEE. V was pared by 3 bases and J by 6 bases, with 9 bases between.

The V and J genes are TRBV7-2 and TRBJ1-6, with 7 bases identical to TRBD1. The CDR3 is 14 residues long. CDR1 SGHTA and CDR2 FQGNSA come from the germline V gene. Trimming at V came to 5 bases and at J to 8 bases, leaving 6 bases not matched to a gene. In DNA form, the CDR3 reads TGTGCCAGCAGCCAACAGGGGCCCTATTCACCCCTCCACTTT. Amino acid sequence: CASSQQGPYSPLHF.

CDR3 sequence: CASSPYEGDGSEAFF. CDR3 in DNA: TGTGCCAGCAGTCCCTACGAGGGGGATGGCTCTGAAGCTTTCTTT. The V and J genes are TRBV6-6 and TRBJ1-1, with D possibly being TRBD1 (6 bases). The CDR3 contains 15 residues. CDR1 MNHNY and CDR2 SVGAGI come from the germline V gene (reference sequence). With 5 bases removed from V and 6 bases from J, the gap between germline ends came to 19 bases.

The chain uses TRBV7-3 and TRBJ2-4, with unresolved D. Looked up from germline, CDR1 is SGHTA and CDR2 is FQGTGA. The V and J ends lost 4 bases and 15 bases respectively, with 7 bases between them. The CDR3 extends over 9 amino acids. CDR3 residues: CASSSTPYF. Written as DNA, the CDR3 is TGTGCCAGCAGCTCTACCCCGTACTTC.

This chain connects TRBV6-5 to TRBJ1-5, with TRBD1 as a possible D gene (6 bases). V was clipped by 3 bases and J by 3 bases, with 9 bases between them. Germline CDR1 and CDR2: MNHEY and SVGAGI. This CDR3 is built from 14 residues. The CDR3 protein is CASSYDRLNQPQHF. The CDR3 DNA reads TGTGCCAGCAGTTATGACAGGCTCAATCAGCCCCAGCATTTT.

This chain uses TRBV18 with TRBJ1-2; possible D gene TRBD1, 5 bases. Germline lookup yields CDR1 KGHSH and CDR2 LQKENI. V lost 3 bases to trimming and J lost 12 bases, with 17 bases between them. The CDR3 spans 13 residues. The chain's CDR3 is CASSPEAGRPDTF. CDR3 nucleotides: TGTGCCAGCTCACCCGAGGCAGGGAGGCCTGACACCTTC.

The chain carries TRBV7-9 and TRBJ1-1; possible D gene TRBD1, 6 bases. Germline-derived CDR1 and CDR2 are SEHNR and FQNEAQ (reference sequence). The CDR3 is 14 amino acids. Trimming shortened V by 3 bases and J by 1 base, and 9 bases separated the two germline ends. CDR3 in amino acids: CASSFRQENTEAFF. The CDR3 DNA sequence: TGTGCCAGCAGCTTTAGACAGGAGAACACTGAAGCTTTCTTT.

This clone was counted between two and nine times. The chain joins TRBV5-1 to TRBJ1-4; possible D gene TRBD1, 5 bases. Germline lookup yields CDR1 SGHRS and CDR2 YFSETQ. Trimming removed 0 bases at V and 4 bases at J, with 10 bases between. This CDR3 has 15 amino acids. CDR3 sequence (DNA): TGCGCCAGCAGCTTGGCCCCGACAGTTAATGAAAAACTGTTTTTT. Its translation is CASSLAPTVNEKLFF.

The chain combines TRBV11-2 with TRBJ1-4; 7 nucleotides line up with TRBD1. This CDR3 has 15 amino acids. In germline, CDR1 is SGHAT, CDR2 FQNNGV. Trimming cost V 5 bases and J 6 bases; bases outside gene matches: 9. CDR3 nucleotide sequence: TGTGCCAGCAGCCGCCGGGCGGGACAGCATGAAAAACTGTTTTTT. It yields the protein CASSRRAGQHEKLFF.

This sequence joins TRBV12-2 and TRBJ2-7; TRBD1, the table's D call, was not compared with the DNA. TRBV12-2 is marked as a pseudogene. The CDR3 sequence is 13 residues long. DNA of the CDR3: TGTGCAAGTCGCCGAAGGACAGGCCACGAGCAGTACTTC. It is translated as CASRRRTGHEQYF.

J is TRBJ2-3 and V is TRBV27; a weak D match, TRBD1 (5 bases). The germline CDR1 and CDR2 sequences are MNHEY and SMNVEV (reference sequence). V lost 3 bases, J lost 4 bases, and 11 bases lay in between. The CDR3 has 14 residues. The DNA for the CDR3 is TGTGCCAGCAGTTTCTGGGGCCAGGCAGATACGCAGTATTTT. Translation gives CASSFWGQADTQYF.

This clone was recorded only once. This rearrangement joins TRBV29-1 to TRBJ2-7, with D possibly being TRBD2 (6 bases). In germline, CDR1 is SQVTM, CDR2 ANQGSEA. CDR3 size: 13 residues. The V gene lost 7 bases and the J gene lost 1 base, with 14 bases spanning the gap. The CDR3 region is CSARAGLSYEQYF. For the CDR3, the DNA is TGCAGCGCCAGGGCGGGATTGTCCTACGAGCAGTACTTC.